The 12 T cell receptor beta chains presented below share a single source sample, sequenced in a study of blood T cells in healthy people across ages. Through a sample-barcoded 5' primer and a J-beta primer mix, a second PCR was run for roughly 6 to 11 cycles. One entry per CDR3 protein, called by TCRdb with MiXCR from the 5' RACE reads. The profile shows around 1.1 million distinct CDR3 sequences, about two fifths of them singletons. The sample comprised blood. The source is a man aged 18-30 years in good health.

The chain combines TRBV7-2 with TRBJ1-1; D is uncertain. V shed 1 base and J shed 7 bases, with 10 bases lying between them. The CDR3 runs to 13 residues. The germline gives CDR1 SGHTA, CDR2 FQGNSA. This CDR3 is CASSLGVAVEAFF. The CDR3 bases are TGTGCCAGCAGCTTAGGCGTAGCAGTTGAAGCTTTCTTT.

This clonotype was seen only once. This chain connects TRBV7-2 to TRBJ2-1; D uncertain. The CDR3 is 14 amino acids. Trimming took off 5 bases at V and 4 bases at J, with 12 bases between the two ends. CDR1 is SGHTA, CDR2 FQGNSA, per germline. This CDR3 reads CASSAPGGYNEQFF. The CDR3 bases are TGTGCCAGCAGCGCCCCGGGCGGTTACAATGAGCAGTTCTTC.

This clonotype has only a few counts. The chain employs TRBV20-1 and TRBJ1-1; no reliable D call. Trimming cost V 1 base and J 2 bases, with 14 bases left between them. The germline gives CDR1 DFQATT, CDR2 SNEGSKA (reference sequence). The CDR3 length is 15 residues. For the CDR3, the DNA is TGCAGTGCTAGAGTCGGCGGACTGATAAACACTGAAGCTTTCTTT. Its protein is CSARVGGLINTEAFF.

A few counts support this clonotype. The chain carries TRBV7-2 and TRBJ2-2, with 10 bases matching TRBD2. Germline V lookup: CDR1 SGHTA, CDR2 FQGNSA. The ends lost 1 base at V and 4 bases at J; junction bases unmatched: 3. The CDR3 covers 16 residues. The CDR3 coding sequence is TGTGCCAGCAGCTTAGTAGCGGGGGGTAGCACCGGGGAGCTGTTTTTT. Translation gives CASSLVAGGSTGELFF.

This clonotype has just a few counts. This chain links TRBV3-1 with TRBJ1-1; a possible D gene is TRBD1 (5 bases). The ends were cut back, 8 bases at V and 2 bases at J, with 12 bases in the middle. Germline CDR1 is LGHDT and CDR2 is YNNKEL (reference sequence). CDR3 length: 13 amino acids. The CDR3 sequence is CASVGDENTEAFF. CDR3 nucleotide sequence: TGTGCCAGCGTAGGGGATGAAAACACTGAAGCTTTCTTT.

The chain uses TRBV6-2 or TRBV6-3 and TRBJ1-5; D gene uncertain. Between the trimmed V and J ends, which lost 4 bases and 0 bases, there was a span of 16 bases. The CDR3 has 17 residues. Germline loops: CDR1 MNHEY, CDR2 SVGEGT. The CDR3 loop reads CASSSLREGNSNQPQHF. For the CDR3, the DNA is TGTGCCAGCAGTTCCCTCCGTGAGGGTAATAGCAATCAGCCCCAGCATTTT.

This sequence joins TRBV6-5 and TRBJ1-1, with TRBD1 as a possible D gene (5 bases). Germline CDR1 and CDR2: MNHEY and SVGAGI. The V end lost 2 bases, the J end lost 3 bases, and 10 bases lay between the germline ends. This CDR3 is built from 14 residues. Here the CDR3 reads CASSYQGGDTEAFF. The CDR3 DNA reads as TGTGCCAGCAGTTACCAGGGAGGGGACACTGAAGCTTTCTTT.

The chain uses TRBV27 and TRBJ1-1; 9 bases align to TRBD1. V was pared by 5 bases and J by 6 bases, with 7 bases of the junction left unmatched. Germline CDR1 is MNHEY and CDR2 is SMNVEV (reference sequence). The CDR3 covers 14 residues. CDR3 sequence (DNA): TGTGCCAGCAGTGTCCGGGACAGGGCTTCTGAAGCTTTCTTT. Its translation: CASSVRDRASEAFF.

This sequence joins TRBV2 and TRBJ1-2; 10 bases line up with TRBD1. Germline-derived CDR1 and CDR2 are SNHLY and FYNNEI. The CDR3 runs 14 residues. J gave up 7 bases and V 7 bases, and 9 bases lay outside the gene matches. CDR3 sequence: CASKLGQGNGGYTF. The CDR3 DNA reads as TGTGCCAGCAAGCTGGGACAGGGGAATGGTGGCTACACCTTC.

In this sample, this clonotype turned up a few times. The gene calls are TRBV6-1 and TRBJ2-1; a possible D gene is TRBD2 (5 bases). Germline V CDR1 and CDR2: MNHNS, SASEGT. The CDR3 length is 15 residues. V lost 2 bases and J 5 bases, leaving 13 bases between the germline ends. CDR3 nucleotide sequence: TGTGCCAGCAGTGAATGGGAGTGGATCCACAATGAGCAGTTCTTC. It codes for CASSEWEWIHNEQFF.

This clonotype was counted only a few times. The genes are TRBV5-5 and TRBJ2-3; D call uncertain. Between the trimmed V and J ends, which lost 2 bases and 3 bases, there was a span of 7 bases. Germline V CDR1 and CDR2: SGHKS, YYEKEE (reference sequence). The CDR3 totals 13 residues. The CDR3 DNA reads TGTGCCAGCAGCTTCTCATGGACAGATACGCAGTATTTT. Translating gives CASSFSWTDTQYF.

DNA for the CDR3: TGTGCCAGCAGTGAAGAGATGGGTCAGCCCCAGCATTTT. It yields the protein CASSEEMGQPQHF. The V and J genes are TRBV2 and TRBJ1-5; D ambiguous. V gave up 1 base and J gave up 6 bases, with 7 bases separating them. The germline V gene encodes CDR1 SNHLY and CDR2 FYNNEI. The CDR3 extends over 13 amino acids.